This record concerns one TCR beta chain sequence. The sample carries other DNA sequences with the same CDR3. The data belong to a study of CD8+ T cells in alopecia areata. RNA was isolated and reverse transcribed to cDNA, the sequencing template. TCRdb's copy holds only in-frame clones and misses some; the assay was immunoSEQ multiplex PCR. Among 150,000 or so clones listed, around 47% were seen once. The sequenced sample consisted of CD4+ T cells sorted from blood. The receptor was derived from a human donor with alopecia areata.

DNA for the CDR3: TGTGCCAGCAGACAGGGTAGCACAGATACGCAGTATTTT. Its translation is CASRQGSTDTQYF. V gene TRBV2 combines with J gene TRBJ2-3; maybe TRBD1 (6 bases). Germline loops: CDR1 SNHLY, CDR2 FYNNEI. The V end lost 6 bases, the J end lost 0 bases, and 7 bases lay between the germline ends. This CDR3 spans 13 amino acids.